The 19 T cell receptor beta chains in this list originate from one sample, sequenced in a study of early T cells in non-severe SARS-CoV-2 infection. In TCRdb, the 5' RACE reads were re-called with MiXCR into one record per CDR3 protein. Of some 91,000 distinct CDR3 sequences in the sample, about 10% are singletons; the top ten hold just over 4.5%. Sequences were derived from whole blood, sampled at baseline. The receptors come from an adult who was a healthcare worker with PCR-confirmed SARS-CoV-2 infection or an uninfected control (not recorded which).

This clonotype was found many times. The rearrangement uses TRBV14 and TRBJ2-1; TRBD2 matches 10 bases. The CDR3 consists of 18 residues. CDR1 and CDR2 (germline): SGHDN, FVKESK. With 1 base clipped from V and 0 bases from J, the junction kept 6 bases outside the gene matches. This CDR3 is CASSQVRIAGGSYNEQFF. Written as DNA, the CDR3 is TGTGCCAGCAGCCAAGTCAGAATAGCGGGGGGCTCCTACAATGAGCAGTTCTTC.

DNA of the CDR3: TGTGCCAGCAGCCCTAACAGGGTTGAAGCTTTCTTT. Its protein is CASSPNRVEAFF. The V and J genes are TRBV14 and TRBJ1-1; D possibly corresponds to TRBD1 (6 bases). Germline V lookup: CDR1 SGHDN, CDR2 FVKESK. With 4 bases removed from V and 7 bases from J, the gap between germline ends came to 10 bases. CDR3 size: 12 residues.

The chain is built from TRBV29-1 and TRBJ2-3, with 7 positions matching TRBD1. CDR3 length: 13 amino acids. Losses at the gene ends were 7 bases for V and 4 bases for J; bases not matched to a gene: 8. Germline CDR1 reads SQVTM; CDR2 reads ANQGSEA. The CDR3, as DNA: TGCAGCGCAACAGGGGTAGTGGCAGATACGCAGTATTTT. Its protein product is CSATGVVADTQYF.

This clonotype has only a few counts. The chain combines TRBV13 with TRBJ2-3; D remains ambiguous. The CDR3 is 18 amino acids. Germline V lookup: CDR1 PRHDT, CDR2 FYEKMQ (reference sequence). V lost 4 bases and J lost 0, with 20 bases in between. CDR3 coding DNA: TGTGCCAGCAGCTCCAGTCGCGTCCGGACGGACAGCACAGATACGCAGTATTTT. Its translation: CASSSSRVRTDSTDTQYF.

In this sample, this clonotype turned up many times. This chain joins TRBV10-3 and TRBJ2-3; unclear D gene. Germline loops: CDR1 ENHRY, CDR2 SYGVKD. Between the trimmed V and J ends, which lost 8 bases and 3 bases, there was a span of 9 bases. The CDR3 loop spans 12 amino acids. This CDR3 is CAIARPTDTQYF. CDR3 coding DNA: TGTGCCATCGCCCGCCCTACAGATACGCAGTATTTT.

CDR3 DNA sequence: TGTGCCAGTAGGTGGACGGCGGGCGGCAATGAGCAGTTCTTC. Protein: CASRWTAGGNEQFF. V gene TRBV19 combines with J gene TRBJ2-1, with D maybe TRBD2 (5 bases). Trimming removed 6 bases from V and 6 bases from J, with 15 bases in between. Looked up from germline, CDR1 is LNHDA and CDR2 is SQIVND (reference sequence). This CDR3 spans 14 amino acids.

With respect to this clonotype: A much larger clone is a single base away; this may be a read error. The rearrangement uses TRBV27 and TRBJ2-3, with 8 positions matching TRBD2. CDR1 and CDR2 from the germline V gene are MNHEY and SMNVEV (reference sequence). CDR3 length: 14 amino acids. CDR3 loop: CASTSAGRVDTRYF. The CDR3 nucleotides read TGTGCCAGCACCTCGGCCGGGAGGGTAGATACGCGGTATTTT.

This clonotype was detected a few times. V gene TRBV7-9 combines with J gene TRBJ1-4, with D possibly matching TRBD1 (5 bases). Trimming took off 0 bases at V and 6 bases at J, with 5 bases between the two ends. The CDR3 loop spans 13 amino acids. Germline V gene lookup returns CDR1 SEHNR and CDR2 FQNEAQ (reference sequence). The CDR3 here is CASSLAGDEKLFF. As DNA, the CDR3 is TGTGCCAGCAGCTTAGCAGGGGATGAAAAACTGTTTTTT. Drawing the rest from reference TRBV7-9 and TRBJ1-4, the complete variable domain is DTGVSQNPRHKITKRGQNVTFRCDPISEHNRLYWYRQTLGQGPEFLTYFQNEAQLEKSRLLSDRFSAERPKGSFSTLEIQRTEQGDSAMYLCASSLAGDEKLFFGSGTQLSVL.

This clonotype was recorded at least ten times. This chain links TRBV19 with TRBJ2-3; D may be TRBD2 (6 bases). Germline CDR1 and CDR2: LNHDA and SQIVND (reference sequence). The CDR3 covers 13 residues. V was shortened by 9 bases and J by 3 bases, with 13 bases between the two germline ends. The CDR3: CASGSLGTDTQYF. CDR3 nucleotides: TGTGCCAGCGGGAGTTTAGGAACAGATACGCAGTATTTT. Combining the CDR3 with reference TRBV19 and TRBJ2-3 gives the whole variable domain DGGITQSPKYLFRKEGQNVTLSCEQNLNHDAMYWYRQDPGQGLRLIYYSQIVNDFQKGDIAEGYSVSREKKESFPLTVTSAQKNPTAFYLCASGSLGTDTQYFGPGTRLTVL.

This clonotype was detected many times. The rearrangement uses TRBV5-1 and TRBJ2-6; D ambiguous. The CDR3 has 15 residues. Germline V gene lookup returns CDR1 SGHRS and CDR2 YFSETQ. Trimming removed 0 bases from V and 2 bases from J, with 6 bases in between. CDR3 protein: CASSLEVPGANVLTF. CDR3 bases: TGCGCCAGCAGCTTGGAAGTCCCTGGGGCCAACGTCCTGACTTTC.

This clonotype has ten or more counts. This chain connects TRBV20-1 to TRBJ2-1; possibly TRBD1 for D (6 bases). This CDR3 is built from 14 residues. Germline V gene lookup returns CDR1 DFQATT and CDR2 SNEGSKA (reference sequence). V was cut by 1 base and J by 4 bases, with 11 bases left in between. The CDR3 DNA sequence: TGCAGTGCTAGAGTTCGGACAGTGTACAATGAGCAGTTCTTC. It translates to CSARVRTVYNEQFF.

This clonotype was seen many times. The chain links TRBV10-1 to TRBJ2-1; 9 positions agree with TRBD2. Germline V gives CDR1 WNHNN, CDR2 SYGVQD (reference sequence). CDR3 length: 15 amino acids. Trimming at V came to 6 bases and at J to 3 bases, leaving 6 bases not matched to a gene. The CDR3 nucleotides are TGCGCCAGCAGCGGCGGGAGGGATTTCTACAATGAGCAGTTCTTC. The encoded protein is CASSGGRDFYNEQFF.

This clonotype has a count of ten or more. The rearrangement joins TRBV24-1 to TRBJ2-3; D is perhaps TRBD1 (5 bases). The CDR3 spans 16 residues. V lost 0 bases and J 0 bases, leaving 9 bases between the germline ends. CDR1 is KGHDR, CDR2 SFDVKD, per germline. The CDR3, as DNA: TGTGCCACCAGTGATTTGCTACAGGTTAGCACAGATACGCAGTATTTT. Translated, it gives CATSDLLQVSTDTQYF.

The chain joins TRBV30 to TRBJ1-3; D not resolved. V was pared by 4 bases and J by 4 bases, with 8 bases between. CDR3 size: 12 residues. Per the germline V gene, CDR1 is GTSNPN and CDR2 is SVGIG (reference sequence). CDR3 sequence: CAWNHLGNTIYF. The CDR3 DNA is TGTGCCTGGAACCACCTAGGAAACACCATATATTTT.

This clonotype was picked up a small number of times. The V call is TRBV5-1, the J call TRBJ2-3; 12 nucleotides line up with TRBD2. With V trimmed by 0 bases and J by 5 bases, 4 bases remained unmatched. The CDR3 runs to 16 residues. Germline V gives CDR1 SGHRS, CDR2 YFSETQ. The CDR3 DNA reads as TGCGCCAGCAGCTTGGATCTAGCGGGAGGGCAAGATACGCAGTATTTT. It encodes CASSLDLAGGQDTQYF. The full variable domain, with the rest looked up from reference TRBV5-1 and TRBJ2-3, is KAGVTQTPRYLIKTRGQQVTLSCSPISGHRSVSWYQQTPGQGLQFLFEYFSETQRNKGNFPGRFSGRQFSNSRSEMNVSTLELGDSALYLCASSLDLAGGQDTQYFGPGTRLTVL.

The rearrangement joins TRBV7-2 to TRBJ2-3, with TRBD2 as a possible D gene (6 bases). Trimming shortened V by 1 base and J by 4 bases, and 12 bases separated the two germline ends. Germline V gives CDR1 SGHTA, CDR2 FQGNSA. The CDR3 has 15 amino acids. The CDR3 here is CASSLGGEASDTQYF. Here the CDR3 DNA reads TGTGCCAGCAGCTTAGGGGGGGAAGCCTCAGATACGCAGTATTTT. Full variable domain (missing parts from reference TRBV7-2 and TRBJ2-3): GAGVSQSPSNKVTEKGKDVELRCDPISGHTALYWYRQSLGQGLEFLIYFQGNSAPDKSGLPSDRFSAERTGGSVSTLTIQRTQQEDSAVYLCASSLGGEASDTQYFGPGTRLTVL.

The chain carries TRBV20-1 and TRBJ2-1; 11 nucleotides line up with TRBD2. Germline V gene data show CDR1 as DFQATT and CDR2 as SNEGSKA (reference sequence). There are 13 residues in the CDR3. V shed 4 bases and J 9 bases; nucleotides not matched to a gene: 5. CDR3 DNA: TGCAGTGCTATGACTAGCGGGACGCTTGAGCAGTTCTTC. Amino acid sequence: CSAMTSGTLEQFF.

The chain employs TRBV20-1 and TRBJ1-1; 11 bases line up with TRBD1. The CDR3 totals 15 residues. The germline CDR1 and CDR2 sequences are DFQATT and SNEGSKA (reference sequence). V dropped 0 bases and J dropped 5; count of bases not matched to a gene: 5. CDR3 coding DNA: TGCAGTGCTAGAGATGGGACAGGGGGTTATACTGAAGCTTTCTTT. Translated: CSARDGTGGYTEAFF.

The rearrangement joins TRBV11-2 to TRBJ2-5, with a tentative D call TRBD1 (6 bases). CDR1 is SGHAT, CDR2 FQNNGV, per germline. V gave up 3 bases and J gave up 3 bases, with 17 bases separating them. There are 16 residues in the CDR3. Here the CDR3 reads CASSLTGMHSEETQYF. CDR3 DNA: TGTGCCAGCAGCTTGACAGGAATGCACTCGGAAGAGACCCAGTACTTC. The whole variable domain, remainder taken from reference TRBV11-2 and TRBJ2-5, is EAGVAQSPRYKIIEKRQSVAFWCNPISGHATLYWYQQILGQGPKLLIQFQNNGVVDDSQLPKDRFSAERLKGVDSTLKIQPAKLEDSAVYLCASSLTGMHSEETQYFGPGTRLLVL.